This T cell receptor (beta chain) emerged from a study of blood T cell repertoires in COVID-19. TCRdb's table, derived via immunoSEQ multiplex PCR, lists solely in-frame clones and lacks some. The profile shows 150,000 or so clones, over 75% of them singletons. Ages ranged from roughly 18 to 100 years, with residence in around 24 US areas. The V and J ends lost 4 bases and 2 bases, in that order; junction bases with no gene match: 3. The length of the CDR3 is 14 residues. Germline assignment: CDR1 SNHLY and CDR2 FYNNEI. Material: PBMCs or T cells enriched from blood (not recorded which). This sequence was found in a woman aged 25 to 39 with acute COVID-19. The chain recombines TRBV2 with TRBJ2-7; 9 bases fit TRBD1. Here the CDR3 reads CASSGTGAPYEQYF. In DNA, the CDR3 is TGTGCCAGCAGTGGGACAGGGGCCCCCTACGAGCAGTACTTC.